The clone carrying this T cell receptor beta chain was seen a handful of times. Its antigen is unidentified. Likely unrecorded immune exposures existed in these nominally healthy donors. This record comes from a study of cytomegalovirus exposure and HLA in healthy donors. The PCR made use of 60 Vbeta and 13 Jbeta primers. TCRdb's table, derived via immunoSEQ multiplex PCR, lists solely in-frame clones and lacks some. The sample holds approximately 93,000 clones, just under 80% seen once. Study findings and constraints: It was only CMV serostatus that was available as immune exposure information. The Asian-associated ancestry cluster reportedly had fewer N-insertions than the approximately 630-donor mean in a later analysis. Sequencing probably produced one cluster of sequence variants that were highly shared.

Per the germline V gene, CDR1 is MNHEY and CDR2 is SMNVEV (reference sequence). The CDR3 totals 13 residues. Trimming removed 4 bases from V and 6 bases from J; junction bases left unmatched: 2. Sequenced material: PBMCs. This clonotype originated in a woman in her 40s in good health and CMV-seronegative. This rearrangement joins TRBV27 to TRBJ2-7; 11 bases match TRBD2. The CDR3 here is CASSSGLAVEQYF. The CDR3 DNA reads TGTGCCAGCAGTTCGGGACTAGCGGTCGAGCAGTACTTC.